The entry below describes one T cell receptor (beta chain). The data derive from a study of blood T cell repertoires in COVID-19. Turning to the study itself: PBMCs, B-cell-depleted T cells, or T cells provided the cDNA or gDNA that made up the material.

This CDR3 spans 12 amino acids. V was pared by 6 bases and J by 9 bases, with 6 bases of the junction left unmatched. Germline values: CDR1 LNHDA, CDR2 SQIVND (reference sequence). Original handling: Scientists estimated how many nucleated cells there were by amplifying reference gene primers. Method: immunoSEQ multiplex PCR; TCRdb's copy keeps in-frame clones and lacks some. V and J calls and clone size are given by that table; D and trimming were obtained from the DNA. Among about 310,000 clones listed, roughly 90% were seen once. V gene TRBV19 combines with J gene TRBJ1-2, with 8 bases that match TRBD1. Specimen: PBMCs or T cells enriched from blood (not recorded which). This receptor was identified in a woman in her thirties who had recovered from COVID-19. CDR3 coding DNA: TGTGCCAGTAGGCGGACAGGGTTTAGCTACACCTTC. Its protein is CASRRTGFSYTF.